This TCR beta chain was documented in a study of T-cell reconstitution after alpha-beta-depleted transplantation in children (dated by TCRdb to about 2016). In terms of the full investigation: T-cell immune reconstitution after TCRalphabeta/CD19-depleted allogeneic hematopoietic cell transplantation in children was quantitatively tracked in the study by means of TCR repertoire profiling. Points the paper makes about the study in general: In some patients, the high TCRbeta diversity seen at day 60 was put down to recipient T cells and intrathymic progenitors that had survived conditioning. Over the following months the frequencies of hyperexpanded clones went down, and after one year T-cell counts and TCRbeta diversity were mostly credited to newly produced T cells. Apparently early alphabetaT-cell count recovery about two months after transplant reportedly relied on only several hundred rapidly expanded clones derived from non-depleted graft cells.

Sample treatment or condition, as interpreted from the label and publication: allogeneic hematopoietic cell transplantation with graft depleted of TCRalphabeta T cells and CD19 B cells. The children who served as transplant recipients had been given grafts of TCRalphabeta/CD19-depleted allogeneic hematopoietic cells. This clonotype was counted many times. Its antigen target is currently unknown. Per-nucleotide qualities are absent, and no much larger clonotype sits a single base away. The library came from PCR. Sequenced on an Illumina HiSeq 2500. TCR libraries were prepared with molecular barcoding, using unique molecular identifiers to normalize TCRbeta repertoire quantification. In-frame beta chains were kept once TCRdb had trimmed the public reads at Q25 with fastp and called clones with MiXCR. Each CDR3 protein appears once, grouped with its most common genes and DNA. This sample has under 300,000 distinct CDR3 sequences in its table, and under 14% of those were observed once. The top ten constitute less than 25% of the sample.

The CDR3, from cysteine to phenylalanine, totals 15 residues. Only the CDR3 region is kept as DNA, spanning 45 bases read in frame from base 1. V has 5 bases trimmed and J has 2 bases trimmed; junction bases matching no gene number 7. CDR1 SGHTA and CDR2 FQGNSA are derived from the germline V gene. The sequencing used peripheral blood, collected 180 days after TCRalphabeta/CD19-depleted stem cell transplant. This receptor was taken from a male patient aged 2 to 9 who had a stem cell transplant for chronic granulomatous disease, so the T cells may come from the graft donor. The chain employs TRBV7-2 and TRBJ2-5, with 8 middle bases fitting TRBD2. The nucleotide sequence reads TGTGCCAGCAGCCCCTACGGGGGGGGGCAAGAGACCCAGTACTTC. Translated, this gives CASSPYGGGQETQYF. Joined to the reference TRBV7-2 and TRBJ2-5 proteins, this CDR3 gives the full variable domain: GAGVSQSPSNKVTEKGKDVELRCDPISGHTALYWYRQSLGQGLEFLIYFQGNSAPDKSGLPSDRFSAERTGGSVSTLTIQRTQQEDSAVYLCASSPYGGGQETQYFGPGTRLLVL.